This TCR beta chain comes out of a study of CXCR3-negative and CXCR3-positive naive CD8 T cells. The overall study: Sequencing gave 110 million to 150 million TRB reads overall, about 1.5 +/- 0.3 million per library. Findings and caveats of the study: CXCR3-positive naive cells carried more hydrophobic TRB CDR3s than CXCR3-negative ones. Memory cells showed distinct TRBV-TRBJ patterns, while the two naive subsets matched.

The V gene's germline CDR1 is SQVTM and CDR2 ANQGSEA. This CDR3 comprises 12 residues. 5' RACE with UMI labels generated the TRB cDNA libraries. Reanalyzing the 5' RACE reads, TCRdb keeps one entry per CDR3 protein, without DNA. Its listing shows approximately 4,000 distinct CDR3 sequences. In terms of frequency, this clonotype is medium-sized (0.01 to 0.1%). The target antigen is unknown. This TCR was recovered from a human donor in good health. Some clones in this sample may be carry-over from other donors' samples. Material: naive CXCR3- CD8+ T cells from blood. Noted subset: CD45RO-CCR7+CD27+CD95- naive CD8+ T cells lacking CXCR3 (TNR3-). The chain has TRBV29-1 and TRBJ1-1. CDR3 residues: CSTFLTTTEAFF.